Listed here are 12 T cell receptor beta chains from one sample, sequenced in a study of response to subunit inactivated influenza vaccine. MiXCR was run by TCRdb on the RT-PCR reads, yielding one entry per CDR3 protein. The top ten hold about 9.4% of the sample, which has about 530,000 distinct CDR3 sequences, 12% seen once. This specimen consisted of PBMCs from blood, obtained on the day of vaccination. These receptors all stem from a man in his fifties or sixties who received an inactivated influenza vaccine.

This clonotype was seen a few times. V gene TRBV7-9 combines with J gene TRBJ2-1; 11 nucleotides agree with TRBD2. Germline assignment: CDR1 SEHNR and CDR2 FQNEAQ (reference sequence). V gave up 4 bases and J gave up 6 bases; unmatched junction bases: 5. The CDR3 is 15 amino acids. This chain's CDR3 is CASSSRLAGSNEQFF. The CDR3 DNA follows: TGTGCCAGCAGCTCTAGACTAGCGGGAAGCAATGAGCAGTTCTTC.

This clonotype has just one count. The chain couples TRBV28 to TRBJ2-5, with D possibly being TRBD2 (6 bases). Germline V lookup: CDR1 MDHEN, CDR2 SYDVKM. The V end lost 2 bases, the J end lost 1 base, and 11 bases lay between the germline ends. The CDR3 length is 15 residues. The CDR3 DNA reads TGTGCCAGCAGTTTAGGGGGACTCCCCCAAGAGACCCAGTACTTC. Its protein is CASSLGGLPQETQYF.

This clonotype turned up a few times. The genes are TRBV10-3 and TRBJ1-5; D is undetermined. The germline V gene encodes CDR1 ENHRY and CDR2 SYGVKD. The CDR3 totals 14 residues. Trimming removed 0 bases at V and 5 bases at J, with 8 bases between. The CDR3 sequence: CAISESRGDQPQHF. Here the CDR3 DNA reads TGTGCCATCAGTGAGTCGCGGGGAGATCAGCCCCAGCATTTT.

This clonotype was seen many times. CDR3 region: CASSLEHRGTEAFF. The DNA for the CDR3 is TGCGCCAGCAGCTTGGAACACAGGGGCACTGAAGCTTTCTTT. The J gene is TRBJ1-1, the V gene TRBV5-1, with TRBD1 matching 7 bases. Germline CDR1 is SGHRS and CDR2 is YFSETQ. The CDR3 is 14 residues long. The J segment lost 4 bases and the V segment lost 0 bases, leaving 3 bases of the junction unmatched.

This clonotype was observed a few times. This sequence joins TRBV21-1 and TRBJ2-7. TRBV21-1 is marked as a pseudogene. The CDR3 is 13 amino acids. The DNA for the CDR3 is TGTGCCAGCAGCAAACCCAGACCCTACGAGCAGTACTTC. Its protein is CASSKPRPYEQYF.

This clonotype was recorded at least ten times. V and J are TRBV28 and TRBJ2-2, with no clear D. Trimming stripped 2 bases from V and 8 bases from J, with 6 bases between. In germline, CDR1 is MDHEN, CDR2 SYDVKM. The CDR3 runs 12 residues. The CDR3: CASSLPGGELFF. CDR3 in DNA: TGTGCCAGCAGTTTACCGGGTGGGGAGCTGTTTTTT.

Many counts were recorded for this clonotype. CDR3 region: CASSLRTGGEDTQYF. CDR3 coding DNA: TGTGCCAGCAGCTTGAGGACAGGGGGGGAAGATACGCAGTATTTT. J is TRBJ2-3 and V is TRBV7-6; 10 nucleotides align to TRBD1. This CDR3 spans 15 amino acids. Germline V gene data show CDR1 as SGHVS and CDR2 as FNYEAQ. V shed 3 bases and J 5 bases; nucleotides not matched to a gene: 5.

This chain connects TRBV28 to TRBJ2-3; TRBD2 is a possible D gene (5 bases). Germline-derived CDR1 and CDR2 are MDHEN and SYDVKM. This CDR3 is 15 amino acids long. Trimming left V 6 bases short and J 4 bases short, with 17 bases between. The CDR3 nucleotides read TGTGCCAGCAGAACACCCGGAGGCCGCTCAGATACGCAGTATTTT. It is translated as CASRTPGGRSDTQYF.

This clonotype was counted between two and nine times. The chain links TRBV5-1 to TRBJ2-7; TRBD1 matches at 10 bases. The CDR3 has 14 amino acids. The germline V gene has CDR1 SGHRS and CDR2 YFSETQ. The V segment lost 4 bases and the J segment 3 bases; nucleotides outside the gene matches: 4. CDR3 residues: CASSGGQGNYEQYF. The CDR3 coding sequence is TGCGCCAGCAGCGGGGGACAGGGGAACTACGAGCAGTACTTC.

The chain carries TRBV12-3 or TRBV12-4 and TRBJ2-4; D may correspond to TRBD1 or TRBD2 (6 bases each). This CDR3 is 14 amino acids long. Trimming pared 7 bases from V and 3 bases from J, leaving 13 bases between. The CDR3 nucleotides read TGTGCCAGCAATGAGGGGGGCAGCAAAAACATTCAGTACTTC. This gives the protein CASNEGGSKNIQYF.

The chain is built from TRBV5-1 and TRBJ1-2, with D unclear. V shed 0 bases and J shed 7 bases, with 10 bases lying between them. The CDR3 totals 13 residues. The germline V gene encodes CDR1 SGHRS and CDR2 YFSETQ. In DNA form, the CDR3 reads TGCGCCAGCAGCTTGGGTCTCAAGGGTGGCTACACCTTC. This gives the protein CASSLGLKGGYTF.

This clonotype appeared a few times. The chain uses TRBV7-9 and TRBJ2-3, with TRBD1 identical over 10 bases. V lost 5 bases, J lost 4 bases, and 6 bases stayed unmatched. This CDR3 is 15 amino acids long. Germline CDR1 reads SEHNR; CDR2 reads FQNEAQ (reference sequence). As DNA, the CDR3 is TGTGCCAGCAGCCAGACAGGGGGCATCGCAGATACGCAGTATTTT. Translated: CASSQTGGIADTQYF.